This TCR beta chain was documented in a study of T cells in Graves' hyperthyroidism and ophthalmopathy. Points from the study as a whole: Most thyroid-expanded clonotypes above 0.001 were also found in blood.

CDR1 and CDR2 (germline): LGHNT, FRNRAP. Trimming stripped 7 bases from V and 3 bases from J, with 15 bases between. CDR3 length equals 15 residues. Among the patients, aged 18 to 65, hyperthyroidism was newly diagnosed and had lasted under 2 months. TCR beta CDR3 region amplification was performed from RNA transcripts. TCR CDR3 underwent first-round RT-PCR with the HTBI primer set. One entry per CDR3 protein results from TCRdb running MiXCR on the multiplex PCR reads. Here the sample spans 600,000 to 850,000 distinct CDR3 sequences, around 19% being singletons. This clonotype was seen ten or more times. Its antigen is as yet unknown.

The specimen was blood. The V and J genes are TRBV12-5 and TRBJ2-2; TRBD1 might be the D (6 bases). The TCR comes from a woman aged 50 to 65 with Graves' hyperthyroidism that later progressed to Graves' ophthalmopathy. DNA for the CDR3: TGTGCTAGTGCTAAAACAGGGTGGGACACCGGGGAGCTGTTTTTT. This encodes CASAKTGWDTGELFF.